The 5 T cell receptor beta chains below all came from one sample that was sequenced in a study of T cells in Graves' hyperthyroidism and ophthalmopathy. Amplification yielded TCR beta CDR3 regions, with RNA transcripts as the source. Primed by the HTBI set, a first-round RT-PCR was run on the TCR CDR3. MiXCR, run by TCRdb on the multiplex PCR reads, gives a single entry per CDR3 protein. The table lists a few hundred thousand distinct CDR3 sequences, about 17% of them singletons. Sequencing used blood. These receptor sequences come from an older woman with Graves' ophthalmopathy.

This clonotype was detected only a few times. V is TRBV5-1 and J is TRBJ2-7; 8 nucleotides align to TRBD1. Germline V gene sequence: CDR1 SGHRS, CDR2 YFSETQ. Germline trimming cut 6 bases from V and 0 bases from J; bases unmatched to any gene: 5. The CDR3 covers 14 residues. The CDR3 reads CASTRDRTSYEQYF. The CDR3 DNA reads TGCGCCAGCACCCGGGACAGGACCTCCTACGAGCAGTACTTC. The whole variable domain, remainder taken from reference TRBV5-1 and TRBJ2-7, is KAGVTQTPRYLIKTRGQQVTLSCSPISGHRSVSWYQQTPGQGLQFLFEYFSETQRNKGNFPGRFSGRQFSNSRSEMNVSTLELGDSALYLCASTRDRTSYEQYFGPGTRLTVT.

This clonotype was seen at least ten times. As DNA, the CDR3 is TGCAGTGCTAACAGGGGGGAAGGCTACACCTTC. Residues: CSANRGEGYTF. This sequence joins TRBV20-1 and TRBJ1-2, with 8 bases that match TRBD1. The ends lost 4 bases at V and 8 bases at J; junction bases unmatched: 3. The CDR3 totals 11 residues. The germline CDR1 and CDR2 sequences are DFQATT and SNEGSKA (reference sequence).

The table lists this clonotype with many counts. The rearrangement uses TRBV28 and TRBJ2-7, with 9 positions matching TRBD2. Germline V gene data show CDR1 as MDHEN and CDR2 as SYDVKM. The CDR3 consists of 15 residues. V shed 5 bases and J 4 bases; nucleotides not matched to a gene: 9. The CDR3 bases are TGTGCCAGCAGTCTAGCGGGATCACCGCTTTACGAGCAGTACTTC. The encoded protein is CASSLAGSPLYEQYF.

This sequence joins TRBV20-1 and TRBJ1-6; no reliable D call. The CDR3 has 14 residues. Germline CDR1 is DFQATT and CDR2 is SNEGSKA (reference sequence). The germline V and J ends were trimmed by 3 bases and 6 bases, with 12 bases remaining between them. CDR3 nucleotides: TGCAGTGCTAGTAGGAAAAACTTTAATTCACCCCTCCACTTT. Translating it yields CSASRKNFNSPLHF.

The rearrangement joins TRBV25-1 to TRBJ2-1; TRBD2 matches at 9 bases. There are 15 residues in the CDR3. Germline CDR1 is MGHDK and CDR2 is SYGVNS. V was clipped by 4 bases and J by 1 base; unmatched bases: 2. The CDR3 DNA reads as TGTGCCAGCAGTGTAAGCGGGAGGTCCTACAATGAGCAGTTCTTC. Its protein is CASSVSGRSYNEQFF.